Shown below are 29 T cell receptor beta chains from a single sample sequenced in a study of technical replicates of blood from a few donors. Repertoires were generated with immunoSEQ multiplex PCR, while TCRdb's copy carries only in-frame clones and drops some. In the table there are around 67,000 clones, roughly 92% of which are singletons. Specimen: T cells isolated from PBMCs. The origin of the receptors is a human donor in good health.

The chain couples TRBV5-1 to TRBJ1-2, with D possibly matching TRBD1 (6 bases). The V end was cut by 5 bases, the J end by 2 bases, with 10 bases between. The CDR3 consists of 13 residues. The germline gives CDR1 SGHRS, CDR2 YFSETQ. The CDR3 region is CASRLGQNYGYTF. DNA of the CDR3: TGCGCCAGCAGACTAGGACAGAACTATGGCTACACCTTC.

The CDR3 nucleotides read TGTGCCAGCAGCAAAACTGGGACAGGAGGGACTAACTATGGCTACACCTTC. Its translation is CASSKTGTGGTNYGYTF. The chain recombines TRBV21-1 with TRBJ1-2; the table's D call, TRBD1, has no DNA check behind it. TRBV21-1 is an annotated pseudogene. The length of the CDR3 is 17 residues.

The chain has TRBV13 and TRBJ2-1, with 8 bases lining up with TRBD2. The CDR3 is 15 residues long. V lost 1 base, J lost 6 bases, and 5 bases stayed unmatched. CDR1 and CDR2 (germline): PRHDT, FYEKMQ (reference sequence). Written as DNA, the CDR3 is TGTGCCAGCAGCTTAGTTCGGGAGGGCCGCAATGAGCAGTTCTTC. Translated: CASSLVREGRNEQFF. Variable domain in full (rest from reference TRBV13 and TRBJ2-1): AAGVIQSPRHLIKEKRETATLKCYPIPRHDTVYWYQQGPGQDPQFLISFYEKMQSDKGSIPDRFSAQQFSDYHSELNMSSLELGDSALYFCASSLVREGRNEQFFGPGTRLTVL.

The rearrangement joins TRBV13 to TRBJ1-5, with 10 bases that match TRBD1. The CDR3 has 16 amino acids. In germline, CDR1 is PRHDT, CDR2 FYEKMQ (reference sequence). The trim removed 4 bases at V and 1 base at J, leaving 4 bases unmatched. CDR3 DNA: TGTGCCAGCAGCTCTGGGGGACAGGGGAGCAATCAGCCCCAGCATTTT. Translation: CASSSGGQGSNQPQHF.

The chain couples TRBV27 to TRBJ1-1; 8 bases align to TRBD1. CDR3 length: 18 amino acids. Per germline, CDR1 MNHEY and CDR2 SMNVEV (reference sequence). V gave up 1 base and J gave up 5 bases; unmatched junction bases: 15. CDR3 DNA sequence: TGTGCCAGCAGTTTATGGAGCGCCTCAGGGGGCGTGGGTACTGAAGCTTTCTTT. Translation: CASSLWSASGGVGTEAFF.

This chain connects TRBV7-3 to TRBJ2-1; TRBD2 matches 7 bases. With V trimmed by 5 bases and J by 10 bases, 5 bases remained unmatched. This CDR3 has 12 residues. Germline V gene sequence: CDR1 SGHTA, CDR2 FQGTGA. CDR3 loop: CASSPAGVEQFF. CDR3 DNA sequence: TGTGCCAGCAGCCCGGCGGGGGTGGAGCAGTTCTTC.

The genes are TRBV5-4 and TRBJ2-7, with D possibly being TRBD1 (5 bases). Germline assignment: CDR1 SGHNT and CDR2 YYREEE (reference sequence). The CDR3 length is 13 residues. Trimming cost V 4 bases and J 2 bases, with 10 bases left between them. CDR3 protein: CASSLQGPYEQYF. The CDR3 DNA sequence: TGTGCCAGCAGCCTCCAGGGCCCCTACGAGCAGTACTTC.

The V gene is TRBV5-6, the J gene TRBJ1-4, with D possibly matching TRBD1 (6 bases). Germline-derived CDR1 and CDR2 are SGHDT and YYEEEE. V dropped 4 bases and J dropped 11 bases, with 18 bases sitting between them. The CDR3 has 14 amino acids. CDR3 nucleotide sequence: TGTGCCAGCAGCCTTTGGGGGCTTGAGGTGAAACTGTTTTTT. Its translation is CASSLWGLEVKLFF.

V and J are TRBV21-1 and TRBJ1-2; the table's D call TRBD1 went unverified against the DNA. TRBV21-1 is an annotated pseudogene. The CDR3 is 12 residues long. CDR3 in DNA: TGTGCCAGCAGCAAAGAAGGGGATGGCTACACCTTC. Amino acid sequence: CASSKEGDGYTF.

The CDR3 region is CASSQVTNPPYEQYF. The DNA for the CDR3 is TGTGCCAGCAGCCAAGTGACAAATCCACCATACGAGCAGTACTTC. The chain links TRBV4-2 to TRBJ2-7, with D uncertain. CDR1 and CDR2 from the germline V gene are LGHNA and YNFKEQ. The CDR3 runs 15 residues. Trimming removed 1 base from V and 4 bases from J, with 14 bases in between.

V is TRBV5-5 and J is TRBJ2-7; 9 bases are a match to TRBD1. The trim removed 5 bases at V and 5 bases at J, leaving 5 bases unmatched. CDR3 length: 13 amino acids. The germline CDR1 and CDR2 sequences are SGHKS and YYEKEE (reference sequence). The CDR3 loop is CASRLDRGNEQYF. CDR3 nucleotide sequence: TGTGCCAGCAGATTAGACAGGGGGAACGAGCAGTACTTC. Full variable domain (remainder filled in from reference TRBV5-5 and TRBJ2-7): DAGVTQSPTHLIKTRGQQVTLRCSPISGHKSVSWYQQVLGQGPQFIFQYYEKEERGRGNFPDRFSARQFPNYSSELNVNALLLGDSALYLCASRLDRGNEQYFGPGTRLTVT.

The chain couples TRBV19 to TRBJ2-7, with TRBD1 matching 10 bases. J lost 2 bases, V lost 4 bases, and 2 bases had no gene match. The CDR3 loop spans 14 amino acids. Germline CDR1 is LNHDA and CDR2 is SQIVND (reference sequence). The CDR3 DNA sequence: TGTGCCAGTAGTAAAGGACAGGGGGCCTACGAGCAGTACTTC. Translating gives CASSKGQGAYEQYF.

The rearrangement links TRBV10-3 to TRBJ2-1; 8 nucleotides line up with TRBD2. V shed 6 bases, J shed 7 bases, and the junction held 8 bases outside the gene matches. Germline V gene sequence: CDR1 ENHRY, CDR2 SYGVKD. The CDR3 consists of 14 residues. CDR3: CAIREREIGNEQFF. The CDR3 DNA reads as TGTGCCATCAGGGAGCGGGAGATCGGGAATGAGCAGTTCTTC.

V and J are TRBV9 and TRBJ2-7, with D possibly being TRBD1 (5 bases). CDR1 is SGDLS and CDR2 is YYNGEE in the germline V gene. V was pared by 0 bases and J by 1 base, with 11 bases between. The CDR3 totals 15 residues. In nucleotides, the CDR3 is TGTGCCAGCAGCGTAGACTTCCCAGGGTCCTACGAGCAGTACTTC. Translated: CASSVDFPGSYEQYF.

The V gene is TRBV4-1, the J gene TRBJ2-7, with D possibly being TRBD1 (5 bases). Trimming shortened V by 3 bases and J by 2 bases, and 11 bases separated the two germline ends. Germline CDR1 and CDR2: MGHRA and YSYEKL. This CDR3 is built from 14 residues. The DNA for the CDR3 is TGCGCCAGCAGCCACGGCCAGGGAACCTACGAGCAGTACTTC. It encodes CASSHGQGTYEQYF.

CDR3 sequence reads: CASSEESGAYNEQFF. Written as DNA, the CDR3 is TGTGCCAGCAGTGAAGAAAGCGGGGCTTACAATGAGCAGTTCTTC. The chain recombines TRBV2 with TRBJ2-1; 7 nucleotides align to TRBD2. CDR3 size: 15 residues. Germline V gene data show CDR1 as SNHLY and CDR2 as FYNNEI. V shed 1 base and J 4 bases; nucleotides not matched to a gene: 4.

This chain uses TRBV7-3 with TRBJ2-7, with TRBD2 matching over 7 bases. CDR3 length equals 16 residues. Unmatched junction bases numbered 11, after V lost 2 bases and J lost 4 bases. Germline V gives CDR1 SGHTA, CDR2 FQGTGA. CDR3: CASSLFPAGNLYEQYF. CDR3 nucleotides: TGTGCCAGCAGCTTATTCCCAGCGGGGAACCTATACGAGCAGTACTTC.

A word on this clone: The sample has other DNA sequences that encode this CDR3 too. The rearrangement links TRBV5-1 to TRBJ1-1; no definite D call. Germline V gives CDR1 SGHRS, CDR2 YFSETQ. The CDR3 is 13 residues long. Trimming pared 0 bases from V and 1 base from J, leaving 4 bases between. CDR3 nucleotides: TGCGCCAGCAGCTTGGCAGGGAACACTGAAGCTTTCTTT. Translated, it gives CASSLAGNTEAFF.

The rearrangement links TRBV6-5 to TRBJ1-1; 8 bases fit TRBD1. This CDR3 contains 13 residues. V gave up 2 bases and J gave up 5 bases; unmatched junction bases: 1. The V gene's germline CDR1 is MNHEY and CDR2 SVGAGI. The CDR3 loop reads CASSYRQGTEAFF. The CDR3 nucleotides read TGTGCCAGCAGTTACAGACAGGGGACTGAAGCTTTCTTT.

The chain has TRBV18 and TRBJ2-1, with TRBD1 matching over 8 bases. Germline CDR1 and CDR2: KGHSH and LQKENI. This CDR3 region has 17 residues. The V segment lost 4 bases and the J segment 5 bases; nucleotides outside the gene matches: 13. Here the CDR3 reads CASSRQGAREVNNEQFF. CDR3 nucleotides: TGTGCCAGCTCACGTCAGGGGGCTAGGGAGGTAAACAATGAGCAGTTCTTC.

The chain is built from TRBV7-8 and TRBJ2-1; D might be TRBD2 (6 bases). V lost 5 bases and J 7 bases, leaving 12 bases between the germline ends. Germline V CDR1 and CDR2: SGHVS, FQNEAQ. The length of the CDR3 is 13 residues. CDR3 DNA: TGTGCCAGCAGCACCGGGAGAGGGAATGAGCAGTTCTTC. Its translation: CASSTGRGNEQFF.

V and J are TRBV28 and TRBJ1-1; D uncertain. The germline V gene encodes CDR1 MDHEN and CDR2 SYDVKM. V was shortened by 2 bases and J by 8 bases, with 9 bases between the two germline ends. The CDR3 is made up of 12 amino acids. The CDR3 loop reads CASSLESTEAFF. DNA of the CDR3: TGTGCCAGCAGTTTAGAGTCAACGGAAGCTTTCTTT.

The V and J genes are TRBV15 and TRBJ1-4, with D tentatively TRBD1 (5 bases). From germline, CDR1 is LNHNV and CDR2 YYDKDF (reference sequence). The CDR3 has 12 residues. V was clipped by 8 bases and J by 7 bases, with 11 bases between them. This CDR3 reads CATAGVGEKLFF. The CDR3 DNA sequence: TGTGCCACCGCGGGGGTTGGTGAAAAACTGTTTTTT.

The DNA for the CDR3 is TGCGCCAGCAGCTTGGTTAGATTGCGGGATAGTACCGGGGAGCTGTTTTTT. This translates into CASSLVRLRDSTGELFF. This rearrangement joins TRBV5-1 to TRBJ2-2; a possible D gene is TRBD2 (6 bases). The CDR3 loop spans 17 amino acids. Per the germline V gene, CDR1 is SGHRS and CDR2 is YFSETQ. With 0 bases removed from V and 5 bases from J, the gap between germline ends came to 17 bases. The variable domain in full, completed from reference TRBV5-1 and TRBJ2-2, reads KAGVTQTPRYLIKTRGQQVTLSCSPISGHRSVSWYQQTPGQGLQFLFEYFSETQRNKGNFPGRFSGRQFSNSRSEMNVSTLELGDSALYLCASSLVRLRDSTGELFFGEGSRLTVL.

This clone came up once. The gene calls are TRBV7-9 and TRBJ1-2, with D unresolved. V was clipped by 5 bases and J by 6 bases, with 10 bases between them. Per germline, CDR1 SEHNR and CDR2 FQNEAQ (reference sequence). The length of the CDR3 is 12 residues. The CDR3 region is CASSQAMHGYTF. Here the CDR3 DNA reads TGTGCCAGCAGCCAAGCTATGCATGGCTACACCTTC.

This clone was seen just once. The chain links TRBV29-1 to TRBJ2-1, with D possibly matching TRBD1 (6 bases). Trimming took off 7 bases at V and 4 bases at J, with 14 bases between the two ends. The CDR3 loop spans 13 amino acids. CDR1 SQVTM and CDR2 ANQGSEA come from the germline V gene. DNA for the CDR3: TGCAGCGCCCTGGGGGCCGGGTACAATGAGCAGTTCTTC. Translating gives CSALGAGYNEQFF.

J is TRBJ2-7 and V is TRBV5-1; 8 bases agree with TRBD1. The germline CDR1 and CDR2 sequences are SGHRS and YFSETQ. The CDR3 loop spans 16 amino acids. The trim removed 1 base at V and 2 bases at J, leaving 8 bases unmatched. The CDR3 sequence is CASSLLPGQGPYEQYF. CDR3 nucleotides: TGCGCCAGCAGCTTGTTACCTGGACAGGGCCCCTACGAGCAGTACTTC.

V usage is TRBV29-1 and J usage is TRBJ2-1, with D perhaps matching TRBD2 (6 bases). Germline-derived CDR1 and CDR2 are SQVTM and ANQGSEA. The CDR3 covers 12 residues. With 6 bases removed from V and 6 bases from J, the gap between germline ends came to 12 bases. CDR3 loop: CSVRAGSNEQFF. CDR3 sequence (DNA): TGCAGCGTCCGAGCGGGTTCCAATGAGCAGTTCTTC.

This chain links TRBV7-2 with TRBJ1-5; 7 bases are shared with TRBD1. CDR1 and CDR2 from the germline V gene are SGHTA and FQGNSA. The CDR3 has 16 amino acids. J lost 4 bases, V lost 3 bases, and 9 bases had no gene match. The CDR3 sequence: CASSFLITGDNQPQHF. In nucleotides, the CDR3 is TGTGCCAGCAGCTTTCTTATTACAGGGGATAATCAGCCCCAGCATTTT.